This TCR beta chain derives from a study of T cell clonality in common variable immunodeficiency. This clone was seen at least ten times. Its target is unknown. The missing CDR3 end, 3 residues past where the read stops, is filled in from the germline J gene. Germline CDR1 reads SGHVS; CDR2 reads FQNEAQ. With V trimmed by 4 bases and J by 5 bases, 10 bases remained unmatched. The CDR3 has 15 amino acids. Both groups were predominantly of Caucasian heritage. Method: immunoSEQ multiplex PCR; TCRdb's copy keeps in-frame clones and lacks some. Altogether tens of thousands of clones were found in the sample, and no singletons occur. General study findings and limits: CVID patient heterogeneity limited repertoire-clinical complication correlations. CVID subjects had higher TCRbeta clonality than healthy controls, most marked in about a third.

Sequenced: peripheral blood mononuclear cells. The source is a person aged 18 to 70 in good health. V and J are TRBV7-8 and TRBJ2-5; TRBD1 matches at 7 bases. Here the CDR3 reads CASSSVHRGGETQYF. The part of the CDR3 DNA that was read is TGTGCCAGCAGCTCCGTCCACAGGGGCGGCGAGACC.